The 28 T cell receptor beta chains given below trace back to one sample, sequenced in a study of blood T cell repertoires in COVID-19. Profiled with immunoSEQ multiplex PCR; TCRdb holds only in-frame clones, not every one. The sample holds about 54,000 clones, approximately 88% seen once. The sample taken for sequencing was peripheral blood. Receptor source: a human donor in a cohort sampled during active COVID-19.

The V gene is TRBV4-1, the J gene TRBJ1-1; 9 nucleotides agree with TRBD1. V dropped 2 bases and J dropped 5; count of bases not matched to a gene: 6. The CDR3 totals 15 residues. Germline CDR1 MGHRA, CDR2 YSYEKL. The CDR3 coding sequence is TGCGCCAGCAGCCAAACAACAGGGGGCTGGACTGAAGCTTTCTTT. This gives the protein CASSQTTGGWTEAFF.

The chain combines TRBV18 with TRBJ1-1; weak D call: TRBD1 (5 bases). There are 13 residues in the CDR3. The V end lost 3 bases, the J end lost 0 bases, and 5 bases lay between the germline ends. The germline V gene encodes CDR1 KGHSH and CDR2 LQKENI. The CDR3 is CASSPDMNTEAFF. The CDR3 DNA is TGTGCCAGCTCACCGGACATGAACACTGAAGCTTTCTTT.

The chain uses TRBV4-1 and TRBJ1-1; 10 bases line up with TRBD1. J lost 0 bases, V lost 0 bases, and 10 bases had no gene match. From germline, CDR1 is MGHRA and CDR2 YSYEKL. The CDR3 runs to 19 residues. The CDR3 sequence is CASSQDVGGTGAMNTEAFF. The CDR3 bases are TGCGCCAGCAGCCAAGACGTCGGCGGGACAGGGGCTATGAACACTGAAGCTTTCTTT.

J is TRBJ2-3 and V is TRBV4-2; no definite D call. The CDR3 runs 13 residues. In germline, CDR1 is LGHNA, CDR2 YNFKEQ. The V and J ends lost 4 bases and 5 bases respectively, with 10 bases between them. CDR3 loop: CASSPLGVDTQYF. Here the CDR3 DNA reads TGTGCCAGCAGCCCCCTAGGAGTAGATACGCAGTATTTT.

The chain links TRBV15 to TRBJ1-4; TRBD1 matches 9 bases. Germline V gene lookup returns CDR1 LNHNV and CDR2 YYDKDF (reference sequence). V was clipped by 0 bases and J by 8 bases; unmatched bases: 4. This CDR3 is 15 amino acids long. The CDR3 loop reads CATSRDPGTGEKLFF. In DNA, the CDR3 is TGTGCCACCAGCAGAGATCCTGGGACAGGGGAAAAACTGTTTTTT.

The chain links TRBV19 to TRBJ1-4; 11 bases are a match to TRBD1. Germline V CDR1 and CDR2: LNHDA, SQIVND (reference sequence). The V and J ends lost 7 bases and 8 bases, in that order; junction bases with no gene match: 6. This CDR3 contains 14 residues. DNA for the CDR3: TGTGCCAGTACCCCGGGACAGGGGGGCGAAAAACTGTTTTTT. It encodes CASTPGQGGEKLFF.

The gene calls are TRBV15 and TRBJ2-1; 8 bases map to TRBD2. CDR1 and CDR2 (germline): LNHNV, YYDKDF (reference sequence). The CDR3 loop spans 19 amino acids. Germline trimming cut 5 bases from V and 4 bases from J; bases unmatched to any gene: 19. CDR3 loop: CATSGTLGAGGLDYNEQFF. The CDR3 region has the DNA TGTGCCACCAGCGGTACCCTGGGGGCGGGAGGCTTAGATTACAATGAGCAGTTCTTC. The complete variable domain, with remaining parts taken from reference TRBV15 and TRBJ2-1, reads DAMVIQNPRYQVTQFGKPVTLSCSQTLNHNVMYWYQQKSSQAPKLLFHYYDKDFNNEADTPDNFQSRRPNTSFCFLDIRSPGLGDTAMYLCATSGTLGAGGLDYNEQFFGPGTRLTVL.

V usage is TRBV7-2 and J usage is TRBJ2-3; 7 positions agree with TRBD1. Germline CDR1 is SGHTA and CDR2 is FQGNSA. Trimming removed 5 bases from V and 5 bases from J; junction bases left unmatched: 7. The CDR3 sequence is 14 residues long. The CDR3 here is CASSPGAGGDTQYF. DNA of the CDR3: TGTGCCAGCAGCCCCGGGGCAGGGGGAGATACGCAGTATTTT. The full variable domain, rest sourced from reference TRBV7-2 and TRBJ2-3, is GAGVSQSPSNKVTEKGKDVELRCDPISGHTALYWYRQSLGQGLEFLIYFQGNSAPDKSGLPSDRFSAERTGGSVSTLTIQRTQQEDSAVYLCASSPGAGGDTQYFGPGTRLTVL.

The chain combines TRBV19 with TRBJ2-7, with TRBD1 as a possible D gene (6 bases). This CDR3 is built from 13 residues. V dropped 1 base and J dropped 7 bases, with 11 bases sitting between them. Germline CDR1 LNHDA, CDR2 SQIVND (reference sequence). The chain's CDR3 is CASSIVRDKEQYF. CDR3 nucleotides: TGTGCCAGTAGTATAGTCCGGGACAAAGAGCAGTACTTC. The complete variable domain, with remaining parts taken from reference TRBV19 and TRBJ2-7, reads DGGITQSPKYLFRKEGQNVTLSCEQNLNHDAMYWYRQDPGQGLRLIYYSQIVNDFQKGDIAEGYSVSREKKESFPLTVTSAQKNPTAFYLCASSIVRDKEQYFGPGTRLTVT.

This clone was observed a handful of times. V and J are TRBV5-6 and TRBJ1-6, with D possibly TRBD1 on 5 matching bases. Trimming shortened V by 3 bases and J by 3 bases, and 10 bases separated the two germline ends. CDR3 length: 15 residues. Germline V gene data show CDR1 as SGHDT and CDR2 as YYEEEE. The CDR3 nucleotides are TGTGCCAGCAGCTCCTTGGGGCTCTATAATTCACCCCTCCACTTT. Translating it yields CASSSLGLYNSPLHF.

The V and J genes are TRBV10-3 and TRBJ1-1; no reliable D call. The length of the CDR3 is 18 residues. The ends were cut back, 5 bases at V and 0 bases at J, with 22 bases in the middle. Looked up from germline, CDR1 is ENHRY and CDR2 is SYGVKD. In nucleotides, the CDR3 is TGTGCCATCAGTCGTCGTAAGGCGGCATTACCCATGAACACTGAAGCTTTCTTT. It codes for CAISRRKAALPMNTEAFF.

The rearrangement joins TRBV2 to TRBJ2-1; 7 bases agree with TRBD2. V was clipped by 4 bases and J by 0 bases; unmatched bases: 9. CDR1 is SNHLY and CDR2 is FYNNEI in the germline V gene. The CDR3 runs 17 residues. CDR3 bases: TGTGCCAGCAGTGCCGGACTAGGACCGAGCTCCTACAATGAGCAGTTCTTC. It is translated as CASSAGLGPSSYNEQFF.

The gene calls are TRBV6-5 and TRBJ1-1; D gene uncertain. Trimming stripped 7 bases from V and 4 bases from J, with 19 bases between. Per germline, CDR1 MNHEY and CDR2 SVGAGI. The CDR3 runs to 15 residues. The CDR3 region is CASIRVRKAGTEAFF. The CDR3 coding sequence is TGTGCCAGCATACGGGTACGTAAGGCGGGCACTGAAGCTTTCTTT.

The CDR3 DNA reads as TGTGCCAGCAGCCAAGCTAGGTCCGGTTCACCCCTCCACTTT. Translating gives CASSQARSGSPLHF. The chain carries TRBV4-2 and TRBJ1-6; D remains ambiguous. CDR3 length: 14 residues. Trimming left V 1 base short and J 9 bases short, with 10 bases between. Germline V gene data show CDR1 as LGHNA and CDR2 as YNFKEQ.

The CDR3 protein is CASSESGGHTDTQYF. In DNA form, the CDR3 reads TGTGCCAGCAGTGAAAGCGGGGGTCACACAGATACGCAGTATTTT. This chain connects TRBV6-1 to TRBJ2-3; TRBD2 agrees at 8 bases. Per germline, CDR1 MNHNS and CDR2 SASEGT. Trimming removed 2 bases from V and 2 bases from J; junction bases left unmatched: 3. CDR3 length: 15 residues.

This clone was detected only once. The gene calls are TRBV4-2 and TRBJ2-3, with 8 bases identical to TRBD1. Germline V gives CDR1 LGHNA, CDR2 YNFKEQ. V trimming: 0 bases; J trimming: 3 bases; junction bases outside the gene matches: 2. This CDR3 contains 15 residues. CDR3 region: CASSQEGQATDTQYF. The CDR3 coding sequence is TGTGCCAGCAGCCAAGAGGGACAGGCGACAGATACGCAGTATTTT.

The V and J genes are TRBV4-1 and TRBJ2-6; D is possibly TRBD1 (6 bases). The germline V gene encodes CDR1 MGHRA and CDR2 YSYEKL. The CDR3 is 18 amino acids. Trimming removed 1 base at V and 3 bases at J, with 16 bases between. Here the CDR3 reads CASSQGGRGRSGANVLTF. The CDR3 DNA sequence: TGCGCCAGCAGCCAAGGGGGCAGGGGAAGAAGTGGGGCCAACGTCCTGACTTTC.

The chain uses TRBV29-1 and TRBJ1-2; D is undetermined. The CDR3 has 14 residues. V was pared by 5 bases and J by 6 bases, with 19 bases between. The germline gives CDR1 SQVTM, CDR2 ANQGSEA. CDR3 bases: TGCAGCGTTACGCGAGGGCTCACGGGTGATGGCTACACCTTC. This codes for CSVTRGLTGDGYTF.

The CDR3 DNA reads as TGCGCCAGCAGCCCTGGAGCCTTGCACAATGAGCAGTTCTTC. This encodes CASSPGALHNEQFF. V is TRBV5-1 and J is TRBJ2-1; D ambiguous. Between the trimmed V and J ends, which lost 4 bases and 5 bases, there was a span of 13 bases. The CDR3 is 14 residues long. From germline, CDR1 is SGHRS and CDR2 YFSETQ.

As to this clone: This could be a read error, since a much larger clone is one nucleotide away. The V gene is TRBV7-8, the J gene TRBJ1-5; 7 nucleotides agree with TRBD1. Germline V lookup: CDR1 SGHVS, CDR2 FQNEAQ. The CDR3 loop spans 14 amino acids. The CDR3 reads CASSFDRVGQSQHF. The DNA of the CDR3 is TGTGCCAGCAGCTTCGACAGGGTGGGTCAGTCCCAGCATTTT. The whole variable domain, filled in from reference TRBV7-8 and TRBJ1-5, reads GAGVSQSPRYKVAKRGQDVALRCDPISGHVSLFWYQQALGQGPEFLTYFQNEAQLDKSGLPSDRFFAERPEGSVSTLKIQRTQQEDSAVYLCASSFDRVGQSQHFGDGTRLSIL.

The chain has TRBV30 and TRBJ1-6, with 8 bases matching TRBD1. CDR3 length equals 17 residues. Germline-derived CDR1 and CDR2 are GTSNPN and SVGIG (reference sequence). V shed 6 bases, J shed 0 bases, and the junction held 10 bases outside the gene matches. CDR3 sequence reads: CACPGTGRSSYNSPLHF. The DNA for the CDR3 is TGTGCCTGCCCTGGGACAGGAAGAAGCTCCTATAATTCACCCCTCCACTTT.

This chain links TRBV7-6 with TRBJ2-5; D unresolved. Deletions cut 2 bases from V and 0 bases from J, with 4 bases between. The germline gives CDR1 SGHVS, CDR2 FNYEAQ. The CDR3 consists of 13 residues. DNA for the CDR3: TGTGCCAGCAGCTTACAGTACCAAGAGACCCAGTACTTC. This encodes CASSLQYQETQYF.

This sequence joins TRBV30 and TRBJ2-1, with a possible D match to TRBD2 (7 bases). Germline V gene lookup returns CDR1 GTSNPN and CDR2 SVGIG (reference sequence). Deletions cut 5 bases from V and 3 bases from J, with 14 bases between. This CDR3 has 14 residues. In DNA, the CDR3 is TGTGCCTGGTCGCGGGGGCGGGGCTACAATGAGCAGTTCTTC. Its translation is CAWSRGRGYNEQFF.

The chain is built from TRBV24-1 and TRBJ2-1; D is uncertain. This CDR3 region has 12 residues. Trimming removed 8 bases from V and 7 bases from J, with 11 bases in between. The germline CDR1 and CDR2 sequences are KGHDR and SFDVKD. CDR3 DNA sequence: TGTGCCACCACAGGCGATAAGAATGAGCAGTTCTTC. It yields the protein CATTGDKNEQFF.

The chain is built from TRBV19 and TRBJ1-1, with D perhaps TRBD1 (5 bases). The CDR3 totals 12 residues. V was trimmed by 5 bases and J by 9 bases, leaving 13 bases between them. Germline-derived CDR1 and CDR2 are LNHDA and SQIVND (reference sequence). In nucleotides, the CDR3 is TGTGCCAGTAGTGGCGCAGGGCTTCAAGCTTTCTTT. Protein sequence: CASSGAGLQAFF.

The CDR3 bases are TGTGCCAGTAGTTACGACAGGACCTACGAGCAGTACTTC. Its translation: CASSYDRTYEQYF. The chain recombines TRBV19 with TRBJ2-7; D perhaps matches TRBD1 (6 bases). The germline V and J ends were trimmed by 5 bases and 2 bases, with 10 bases remaining between them. This CDR3 has 13 amino acids. Germline loops: CDR1 LNHDA, CDR2 SQIVND (reference sequence).

The chain carries TRBV9 and TRBJ1-2; D is unresolved. The CDR3 is made up of 11 amino acids. Germline-derived CDR1 and CDR2 are SGDLS and YYNGEE. Deletions cut 4 bases from V and 5 bases from J, with 6 bases between. CDR3 DNA: TGTGCCAGCAGCTCCCTTTATGGCTACACCTTC. Translated: CASSSLYGYTF.

This clone was seen only once. The same CDR3 arises from other DNA sequences in this sample as well. V gene TRBV20-1 combines with J gene TRBJ2-7, with TRBD2 as a possible D gene (5 bases). V lost 3 bases and J 2 bases, leaving 5 bases between the germline ends. The germline CDR1 and CDR2 sequences are DFQATT and SNEGSKA (reference sequence). This CDR3 is 11 amino acids long. In nucleotides, the CDR3 is TGCAGTGCTAGGACTACCTACGAGCAGTACTTC. This encodes CSARTTYEQYF.